Listed here are 28 T cell receptor beta chains from one sample, sequenced in a study of graft-versus-host responses after intestinal transplantation. The data were produced by immunoSEQ multiplex PCR, yet TCRdb's version contains in-frame clones alone and is incomplete. The data show about 120,000 clones, 90% seen once. The antigens of these receptors remain unknown. Material: unstimulated CD4+ T cells sorted from spleen or lymph node cells, obtained before intestinal transplant. The receptors here all came from a human donor who received an intestinal transplant.

The rearrangement joins TRBV4-2 to TRBJ2-3; D is possibly TRBD2 (7 bases). Trimming removed 0 bases at V and 3 bases at J, with 13 bases between. The CDR3 extends over 16 amino acids. CDR1 LGHNA and CDR2 YNFKEQ come from the germline V gene. The CDR3 DNA reads as TGTGCCAGCAGCCAAGATGAGGGGGGAGGGACAGATACGCAGTATTTT. Translated: CASSQDEGGGTDTQYF.

This clone turned up a few times. This CDR3 reads CASSLSGGKEKLFF. The CDR3 DNA reads TGTGCCAGCAGCTTATCAGGGGGAAAGGAAAAACTGTTTTTT. The chain has TRBV7-9 and TRBJ1-4; 7 nucleotides agree with TRBD1. The CDR3 is 14 residues long. Germline CDR1 reads SEHNR; CDR2 reads FQNEAQ (reference sequence). Trimming removed 2 bases from V and 8 bases from J; junction bases left unmatched: 5.

The gene calls are TRBV19 and TRBJ1-1; 8 bases map to TRBD1. Trimming removed 3 bases from V and 4 bases from J; junction bases left unmatched: 13. Germline loops: CDR1 LNHDA, CDR2 SQIVND (reference sequence). This CDR3 is built from 17 residues. The CDR3 nucleotides are TGTGCCAGTAGTATTCCCCTCCAGGGACAGGCGGGCACTGAAGCTTTCTTT. This encodes CASSIPLQGQAGTEAFF.

In DNA form, the CDR3 reads TGTGCCAGCAGCGCGGACTTCTCGAACACTGAAGCTTTCTTT. This sequence encodes CASSADFSNTEAFF. The J gene is TRBJ1-1, the V gene TRBV5-6, with D unresolved. V was clipped by 4 bases and J by 1 base, with 11 bases between them. CDR3 length: 14 residues. CDR1 SGHDT and CDR2 YYEEEE come from the germline V gene.

The chain carries TRBV7-2 and TRBJ2-3; D uncertain. Trimming stripped 5 bases from V and 4 bases from J, with 10 bases between. The CDR3 loop spans 13 amino acids. CDR1 is SGHTA and CDR2 is FQGNSA in the germline V gene. CDR3 sequence: CASSPSNADTQYF. CDR3 sequence (DNA): TGTGCCAGCAGCCCAAGCAACGCAGATACGCAGTATTTT.

The chain has TRBV6-1 and TRBJ2-7; D gene unclear. From germline, CDR1 is MNHNS and CDR2 SASEGT. V shed 8 bases and J shed 0 bases, with 14 bases lying between them. The CDR3 contains 14 residues. Here the CDR3 DNA reads TGTGCCAGCCACCTGACTGTTAGCTCCTACGAGCAGTACTTC. This sequence encodes CASHLTVSSYEQYF.

Note on this clone: The germline gene is not matched at one end of the junction; a read error may be the cause. The chain couples TRBV28 to TRBJ2-5; D perhaps matches TRBD1 (6 bases). The CDR3 length is 16 residues. In germline, CDR1 is MDHEN, CDR2 SYDVKM. The CDR3 spells CAGSLSHGGSQETQYF. CDR3 bases: TGTGCCGGCAGTTTATCCCATGGGGGCAGTCAAGAGACCCAGTACTTC. Using reference TRBV28 and TRBJ2-5 for the parts outside the CDR3, the full variable domain is DVKVTQSSRYLVKRTGEKVFLECVQDMDHENMFWYRQDPGLGLRLIYFSYDVKMKEKGDIPEGYSVSREKKERFSLILESASTNQTSMYLCAGSLSHGGSQETQYFGPGTRLLVL.

The CDR3 region is CASSLTTRTSSSNEQFF. CDR3 bases: TGTGCCAGCAGCTTAACTACGCGGACTAGTTCGTCCAATGAGCAGTTCTTC. This rearrangement joins TRBV11-2 to TRBJ2-1; 7 nucleotides match TRBD2. This CDR3 is 17 amino acids long. With 2 bases clipped from V and 6 bases from J, the junction kept 13 bases outside the gene matches. Germline V lookup: CDR1 SGHAT, CDR2 FQNNGV.

V is TRBV5-4 and J is TRBJ1-1; perhaps TRBD1 as D (5 bases). The CDR3 runs to 19 residues. Germline CDR1 is SGHNT and CDR2 is YYREEE (reference sequence). V was trimmed by 1 base and J by 5 bases, leaving 27 bases between them. The chain's CDR3 is CASSLLGRGGSRWMTEAFF. The CDR3 DNA follows: TGTGCCAGCAGCTTGTTAGGCCGGGGGGGAAGCCGCTGGATGACTGAAGCTTTCTTT. Complete variable domain (other parts from reference TRBV5-4 and TRBJ1-1): ETGVTQSPTHLIKTRGQQVTLRCSSQSGHNTVSWYQQALGQGPQFIFQYYREEENGRGNFPPRFSGLQFPNYSSELNVNALELDDSALYLCASSLLGRGGSRWMTEAFFGQGTRLTVV.

The rearrangement links TRBV7-9 to TRBJ1-2; D is perhaps TRBD1 (6 bases). CDR1 is SEHNR and CDR2 is FQNEAQ in the germline V gene (reference sequence). Between the trimmed V and J ends, which lost 1 base and 4 bases, there was a span of 10 bases. The CDR3 has 14 residues. CDR3 in amino acids: CASSLGGPSYGYTF. CDR3 bases: TGTGCCAGCAGCTTAGGGGGGCCGTCCTATGGCTACACCTTC.

The chain couples TRBV7-9 to TRBJ1-1; 10 nucleotides agree with TRBD1. Germline CDR1 and CDR2: SEHNR and FQNEAQ (reference sequence). The CDR3 loop spans 18 amino acids. Trimming cost V 5 bases and J 5 bases; bases outside gene matches: 17. The CDR3 DNA follows: TGTGCCAGCAGCAGACAGGGGGCCCTAACTTTAGGGGGGACTGAAGCTTTCTTT. It encodes CASSRQGALTLGGTEAFF. Together with reference TRBV7-9 and TRBJ1-1, the CDR3 gives the full variable domain: DTGVSQNPRHKITKRGQNVTFRCDPISEHNRLYWYRQTLGQGPEFLTYFQNEAQLEKSRLLSDRFSAERPKGSFSTLEIQRTEQGDSAMYLCASSRQGALTLGGTEAFFGQGTRLTVV.

This chain uses TRBV5-1 with TRBJ2-1, with no clear D. The V end lost 2 bases, the J end lost 7 bases, and 16 bases lay between the germline ends. The germline V gene encodes CDR1 SGHRS and CDR2 YFSETQ. CDR3 length: 15 residues. The DNA of the CDR3 is TGCGCCAGCAGCTTAGGCGGTTACGATTTAAATGAGCAGTTCTTC. It encodes CASSLGGYDLNEQFF.

V usage is TRBV5-1 and J usage is TRBJ1-1; possible D gene TRBD1, 5 bases. Germline lookup yields CDR1 SGHRS and CDR2 YFSETQ. V lost 7 bases and J lost 4, with 20 bases in between. CDR3 size: 15 residues. CDR3 bases: TGCGCCAGCTCCCCAGCGGGGGGGTTTAGCACTGAAGCTTTCTTT. Protein: CASSPAGGFSTEAFF. Based on the CDR3 plus reference TRBV5-1 and TRBJ1-1, the full variable domain is KAGVTQTPRYLIKTRGQQVTLSCSPISGHRSVSWYQQTPGQGLQFLFEYFSETQRNKGNFPGRFSGRQFSNSRSEMNVSTLELGDSALYLCASSPAGGFSTEAFFGQGTRLTVV.

The chain couples TRBV2 to TRBJ1-3; 10 bases are a match to TRBD1. Trimming at V came to 7 bases and at J to 4 bases, leaving 7 bases not matched to a gene. Germline CDR1 and CDR2: SNHLY and FYNNEI. The length of the CDR3 is 15 residues. The CDR3 region is CASTLQGQGGNTIYF. The CDR3 nucleotides read TGTGCCAGCACCCTCCAGGGACAGGGGGGAAACACCATATATTTT.

The chain recombines TRBV5-1 with TRBJ2-4, with D maybe TRBD2 (6 bases). The CDR3 is 17 residues long. Germline assignment: CDR1 SGHRS and CDR2 YFSETQ. V lost 2 bases, J lost 0 bases, and 15 bases lay in between. The CDR3 DNA follows: TGCGCCAGCAGCTTAGTTTCAGCGGGTCTAGCCAAAAACATTCAGTACTTC. Translation gives CASSLVSAGLAKNIQYF.

This chain joins TRBV5-1 and TRBJ1-1; no definite D call. Per the germline V gene, CDR1 is SGHRS and CDR2 is YFSETQ. The CDR3 is 15 residues long. Trimming pared 4 bases from V and 0 bases from J, leaving 13 bases between. The CDR3 spells CASSPQTPMNTEAFF. DNA of the CDR3: TGCGCCAGCAGCCCCCAGACACCAATGAACACTGAAGCTTTCTTT.

V and J are TRBV5-1 and TRBJ1-2, with 10 nucleotides matching TRBD1. Germline lookup yields CDR1 SGHRS and CDR2 YFSETQ. The V and J ends lost 2 bases and 8 bases, in that order; junction bases with no gene match: 3. This CDR3 contains 13 residues. In nucleotides, the CDR3 is TGCGCCAGCAGCTTTTGGACAGGGGGAGGCTACACCTTC. Translation: CASSFWTGGGYTF.

This clone has just one count. The genes are TRBV30 and TRBJ1-1; D is undetermined. The V end was cut by 2 bases, the J end by 4 bases, with 11 bases between. The CDR3 is 13 amino acids. CDR1 GTSNPN and CDR2 SVGIG come from the germline V gene (reference sequence). The DNA for the CDR3 is TGTGCCTGGAGTAACCGAGGGAGCACTGAAGCTTTCTTT. This encodes CAWSNRGSTEAFF.

This chain uses TRBV28 with TRBJ2-7; the D gene is possibly TRBD1 (5 bases). Germline CDR1 reads MDHEN; CDR2 reads SYDVKM. The CDR3 length is 11 residues. The germline V and J ends were trimmed by 5 bases and 5 bases, with 7 bases remaining between them. CDR3 region: CASSLRDEQYF. CDR3 sequence (DNA): TGTGCCAGCAGTCTCAGGGACGAGCAGTACTTC.

This chain connects TRBV4-1 to TRBJ1-2, with D hard to call. The germline V gene has CDR1 MGHRA and CDR2 YSYEKL. There are 14 residues in the CDR3. V shed 4 bases and J shed 4 bases, with 13 bases lying between them. The CDR3 DNA follows: TGCGCCAGCAGCCCCCAGGCAGAAGTCTATGGCTACACCTTC. It specifies CASSPQAEVYGYTF.

This chain joins TRBV15 and TRBJ1-6, with D unclear. The CDR3 runs 13 residues. Trimming stripped 6 bases from V and 5 bases from J, with 8 bases between. Germline V gene sequence: CDR1 LNHNV, CDR2 YYDKDF (reference sequence). The CDR3 is CATRGENNSPLHF. CDR3 coding DNA: TGTGCCACCAGGGGCGAGAATAATTCACCCCTCCACTTT.

This clone was observed a single time. V is TRBV29-1 and J is TRBJ2-7; maybe TRBD1 (5 bases). Germline V CDR1 and CDR2: SQVTM, ANQGSEA. There are 13 residues in the CDR3. The V end was cut by 1 base, the J end by 2 bases, with 9 bases between. CDR3 in amino acids: CSVEVTGPYEQYF. CDR3 DNA sequence: TGCAGCGTTGAAGTAACAGGACCCTACGAGCAGTACTTC.

V is TRBV5-4 and J is TRBJ1-3; D is ambiguous. The ends were cut back, 0 bases at V and 0 bases at J, with 13 bases in the middle. The CDR3 contains 17 residues. Germline loops: CDR1 SGHNT, CDR2 YYREEE (reference sequence). CDR3 amino acids: CASSLGPGQHSGNTIYF. CDR3 DNA: TGTGCCAGCAGCTTGGGCCCGGGTCAGCACTCTGGAAACACCATATATTTT.

The V and J genes are TRBV6-6 and TRBJ2-3; no definite D call. From germline, CDR1 is MNHNY and CDR2 SVGAGI (reference sequence). The CDR3 totals 13 residues. Trimming took off 7 bases at V and 2 bases at J, with 10 bases between the two ends. The CDR3 nucleotides read TGTGCCAGCATACCCCTAGACACAGATACGCAGTATTTT. Translated: CASIPLDTDTQYF.

Comment on this clone: The same CDR3 can be traced to other DNA sequences in this sample. The J gene is TRBJ1-4, the V gene TRBV18, with D unclear. CDR1 and CDR2 from the germline V gene are KGHSH and LQKENI. The CDR3 has 14 amino acids. Between the trimmed V and J ends, which lost 3 bases and 0 bases, there was a span of 5 bases. CDR3 bases: TGTGCCAGCTCACCCGGAGCAACTAATGAAAAACTGTTTTTT. This sequence encodes CASSPGATNEKLFF.

The rearrangement joins TRBV5-1 to TRBJ1-4, with D possibly matching TRBD1 (6 bases). There are 15 residues in the CDR3. CDR1 is SGHRS, CDR2 YFSETQ, per germline. Trimming left V 1 base short and J 2 bases short, with 9 bases between. The CDR3 DNA sequence: TGCGCCAGCAGCTTGTGGCAGGGGACTAATGAAAAACTGTTTTTT. Amino acid sequence: CASSLWQGTNEKLFF.

This clone has just one count. The gene calls are TRBV19 and TRBJ2-7; 9 positions agree with TRBD2. With 0 bases clipped from V and 4 bases from J, the junction kept 4 bases outside the gene matches. CDR1 and CDR2 (germline): LNHDA, SQIVND (reference sequence). The CDR3 totals 15 residues. The CDR3 DNA reads TGTGCCAGTAGTATAGACCTAGCGGGATTGTACGAGCAGTACTTC. Amino acid sequence: CASSIDLAGLYEQYF.

The chain joins TRBV28 to TRBJ1-2; D may be TRBD1 (5 bases). Germline V gene sequence: CDR1 MDHEN, CDR2 SYDVKM. CDR3 length equals 13 residues. The V end lost 8 bases, the J end lost 4 bases, and 14 bases lay between the germline ends. The CDR3 sequence is CASGRGFGYGYTF. CDR3 sequence (DNA): TGTGCCAGCGGAAGGGGTTTTGGCTATGGCTACACCTTC.